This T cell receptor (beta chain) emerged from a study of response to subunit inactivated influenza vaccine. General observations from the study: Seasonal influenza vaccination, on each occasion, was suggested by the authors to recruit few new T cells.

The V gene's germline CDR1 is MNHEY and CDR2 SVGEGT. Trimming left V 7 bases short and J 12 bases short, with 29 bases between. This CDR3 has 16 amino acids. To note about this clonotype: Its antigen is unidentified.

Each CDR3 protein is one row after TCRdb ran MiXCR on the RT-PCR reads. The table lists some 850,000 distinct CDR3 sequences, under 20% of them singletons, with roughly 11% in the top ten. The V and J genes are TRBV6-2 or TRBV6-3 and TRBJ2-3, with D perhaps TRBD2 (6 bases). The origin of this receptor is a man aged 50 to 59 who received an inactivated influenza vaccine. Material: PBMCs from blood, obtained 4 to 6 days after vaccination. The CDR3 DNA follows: TGTGCCAGCACCCAGGGACTTCTGGATACGCAAAGGGCCCAGTATTTT. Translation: CASTQGLLDTQRAQYF.